Listed here are 6 T cell receptor beta chains from one sample, sequenced in a study of blood T cell repertoires in COVID-19. The method was immunoSEQ multiplex PCR; TCRdb's version includes in-frame clones alone and lacks a portion of them. The repertoire holds over 250,000 clones, with about 89% as singletons. What was sequenced was peripheral blood. The receptors were gathered from a man in his fifties with acute or convalescent COVID-19.

The chain joins TRBV9 to TRBJ2-5; 8 bases fit TRBD2. Germline CDR1 SGDLS, CDR2 YYNGEE. This CDR3 is 14 amino acids long. Unmatched junction bases numbered 6, after V lost 6 bases and J lost 2 bases. This CDR3 reads CASTRSGVQETQYF. DNA of the CDR3: TGTGCCAGCACCCGTAGCGGGGTTCAAGAGACCCAGTACTTC.

CDR3 DNA: TGTGCCAGCAGCCCCCGGGGACAGGCCGCCTATGGCTACACCTTC. It translates to CASSPRGQAAYGYTF. The chain combines TRBV14 with TRBJ1-2; 8 nucleotides match TRBD1. V gave up 4 bases and J gave up 4 bases; unmatched junction bases: 8. The CDR3 totals 15 residues. CDR1 SGHDN and CDR2 FVKESK come from the germline V gene.

The J gene is TRBJ2-6, the V gene TRBV19; perhaps TRBD1 as D (6 bases). The germline V gene has CDR1 LNHDA and CDR2 SQIVND (reference sequence). This CDR3 has 19 amino acids. Trimming took 9 bases from V and 0 from J, leaving 24 bases between them. CDR3 bases: TGTGCCAGCCCTGGGGCCGTAGACAGGTTCTTCTCTGGGGCCAACGTCCTGACTTTC. It codes for CASPGAVDRFFSGANVLTF.

CDR3 coding DNA: TGTGCCAGCAGAAGAACAGGGGGCTACGAGCAGTACTTC. Its translation: CASRRTGGYEQYF. V and J are TRBV27 and TRBJ2-7; 8 positions agree with TRBD1. V shed 6 bases and J 3 bases; nucleotides not matched to a gene: 4. Germline values: CDR1 MNHEY, CDR2 SMNVEV (reference sequence). The CDR3 has 13 amino acids.

The chain uses TRBV7-9 and TRBJ2-4; perhaps TRBD2 as D (5 bases). The CDR3 extends over 11 amino acids. The V end was cut by 5 bases, the J end by 16 bases, with 15 bases between. Germline V gene data show CDR1 as SEHNR and CDR2 as FQNEAQ (reference sequence). The CDR3 loop reads CASSGEGSAYF. The CDR3, as DNA: TGTGCCAGCAGCGGAGAGGGTTCGGCCTACTTC.

V usage is TRBV5-1 and J usage is TRBJ1-1; a possible D gene is TRBD1 (5 bases). Looked up from germline, CDR1 is SGHRS and CDR2 is YFSETQ. The CDR3 sequence is 13 residues long. Trimming shortened V by 4 bases and J by 4 bases, and 11 bases separated the two germline ends. CDR3 nucleotides: TGCGCCAGCAGCCGCTGGGGCTCCACTGAAGCTTTCTTT. Translation gives CASSRWGSTEAFF.